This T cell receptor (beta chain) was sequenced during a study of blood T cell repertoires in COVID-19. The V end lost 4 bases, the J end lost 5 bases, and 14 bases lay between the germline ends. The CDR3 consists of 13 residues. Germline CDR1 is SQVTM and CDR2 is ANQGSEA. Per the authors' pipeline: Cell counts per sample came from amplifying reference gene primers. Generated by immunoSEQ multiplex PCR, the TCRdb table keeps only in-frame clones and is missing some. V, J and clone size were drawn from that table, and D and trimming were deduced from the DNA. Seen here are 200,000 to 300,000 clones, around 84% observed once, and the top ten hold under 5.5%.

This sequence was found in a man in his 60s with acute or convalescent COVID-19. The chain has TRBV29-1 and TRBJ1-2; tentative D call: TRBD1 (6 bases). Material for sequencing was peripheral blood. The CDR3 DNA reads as TGCAGCGTTGGCACAGGGAATCGGTATGGCTACACCTTC. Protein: CSVGTGNRYGYTF.